These 18 T cell receptor beta chains were all obtained from the same sample, sequenced in a study of blood T cell repertoires in COVID-19 (dated by TCRdb to the early 2020s). Library preparation was by the immunoSEQ multiplex PCR assay. TCRdb re-hosts the immuneACCESS table, in-frame sequences only. Its copies lack some clones; in the studies checked, an unresolved V gene accounts for under half of them, and the cause for the rest is not known. This sample lists tens of thousands of clones; 88% were detected once. The leading ten clones occupy 1.9% of the sample. The source material was peripheral blood. The receptors derive from an elderly woman with active or convalescent COVID-19.

The chain uses TRBV14 and TRBJ1-2, with D perhaps matching TRBD1 (5 bases). V shed 4 bases and J shed 7 bases, with 13 bases lying between them. The CDR3 loop spans 13 amino acids. Germline loops: CDR1 SGHDN, CDR2 FVKESK. CDR3 coding DNA: TGTGCCAGCAGCCCTACTCCCAGGGTTGGCTACACCTTC. Protein sequence: CASSPTPRVGYTF.

CDR3 loop: CASSPDRSGNTIYF. The CDR3 bases are TGTGCCAGCTCACCGGACAGGTCTGGAAACACCATATATTTT. V gene TRBV18 combines with J gene TRBJ1-3, with 7 positions matching TRBD1. The length of the CDR3 is 14 residues. Trimming removed 3 bases from V and 1 base from J; junction bases left unmatched: 0. Germline V CDR1 and CDR2: KGHSH, LQKENI.

This chain uses TRBV12-3 or TRBV12-4 with TRBJ1-1; D not certain. The ends were cut back, 7 bases at V and 8 bases at J, with 17 bases in the middle. The CDR3 loop spans 13 amino acids. The CDR3 DNA reads as TGTGCCAGCACAACCGCCGGGGTACGGGAAGCTTTCTTT. Its protein product is CASTTAGVREAFF.

V and J are TRBV5-1 and TRBJ1-1; D is ambiguous. CDR3 size: 15 residues. Per germline, CDR1 SGHRS and CDR2 YFSETQ. The germline V and J ends were trimmed by 0 bases and 1 base, with 10 bases remaining between them. CDR3 nucleotides: TGCGCCAGCAGCTTGGAGCTTGCCGGGAACACTGAAGCTTTCTTT. Protein product: CASSLELAGNTEAFF.

The chain carries TRBV5-1 and TRBJ1-5; weak D call: TRBD1 (6 bases). Trimming took off 0 bases at V and 3 bases at J, with 10 bases between the two ends. Germline CDR1 and CDR2: SGHRS and YFSETQ. This CDR3 has 15 residues. DNA of the CDR3: TGCGCCAGCAGCTTGGAGCAGGGGTACAATCAGCCCCAGCATTTT. Translated, it gives CASSLEQGYNQPQHF.

The rearrangement links TRBV11-2 to TRBJ1-2; the D is unclear. The CDR3 runs 14 residues. Looked up from germline, CDR1 is SGHAT and CDR2 is FQNNGV. Trimming stripped 1 base from V and 0 bases from J, with 6 bases between. The CDR3 nucleotides read TGTGCCAGCAGCTTAGTCGACACTAACTATGGCTACACCTTC. Translating it yields CASSLVDTNYGYTF.

The rearrangement joins TRBV7-2 to TRBJ1-1; D gene uncertain. Germline-derived CDR1 and CDR2 are SGHTA and FQGNSA. V lost 5 bases, J lost 3 bases, and 10 bases lay in between. The CDR3 is 13 amino acids. The chain's CDR3 is CASSLQRDTEAFF. DNA for the CDR3: TGTGCCAGCAGCCTACAGCGGGACACTGAAGCTTTCTTT.

The chain recombines TRBV14 with TRBJ2-1; 9 positions match TRBD1. The V gene end was trimmed by 4 bases and the J gene end by 4 bases; junction bases not matched to a gene: 5. This CDR3 is built from 15 residues. The germline CDR1 and CDR2 sequences are SGHDN and FVKESK. For the CDR3, the DNA is TGTGCCAGCAGCCCAGGACAGGGGAGATACAATGAGCAGTTCTTC. Protein product: CASSPGQGRYNEQFF.

The genes are TRBV27 and TRBJ2-2; TRBD2 matches at 14 bases. Germline assignment: CDR1 MNHEY and CDR2 SMNVEV (reference sequence). The CDR3 sequence is 21 residues long. The V and J ends lost 3 bases and 1 base, in that order; junction bases with no gene match: 13. The CDR3 nucleotides are TGTGCCAGCAGTTTCCTTGGACTAGCGGGAGGCCCAAAAATGAACACCGGGGAGCTGTTTTTT. The encoded protein is CASSFLGLAGGPKMNTGELFF.

The rearrangement uses TRBV5-1 and TRBJ2-7, with 10 bases aligning to TRBD1. The CDR3 runs to 14 residues. V shed 5 bases, J shed 5 bases, and the junction held 7 bases outside the gene matches. Germline loops: CDR1 SGHRS, CDR2 YFSETQ. CDR3 bases: TGCGCCAGCAGACCGACAGGGGGCTTCCACGAGCAGTACTTC. Its protein is CASRPTGGFHEQYF.

J is TRBJ1-6 and V is TRBV27; no clear D gene. CDR1 is MNHEY, CDR2 SMNVEV, per germline (reference sequence). Trimming removed 3 bases from V and 4 bases from J, with 10 bases in between. CDR3 length: 15 residues. The CDR3 loop reads CASSFWNSYNSPLHF. Here the CDR3 DNA reads TGTGCCAGCAGTTTCTGGAACAGTTATAATTCACCCCTCCACTTT.

The chain joins TRBV19 to TRBJ1-2; D perhaps matches TRBD1 (6 bases). Per the germline V gene, CDR1 is LNHDA and CDR2 is SQIVND (reference sequence). There are 17 residues in the CDR3. V was shortened by 8 bases and J by 5 bases, with 27 bases between the two germline ends. CDR3 protein: CASSKGSSGGLRYGYTF. The CDR3 nucleotides are TGTGCCAGTTCTAAGGGATCGTCGGGGGGGCTTCGGTATGGCTACACCTTC. Full variable domain (remainder filled in from reference TRBV19 and TRBJ1-2): DGGITQSPKYLFRKEGQNVTLSCEQNLNHDAMYWYRQDPGQGLRLIYYSQIVNDFQKGDIAEGYSVSREKKESFPLTVTSAQKNPTAFYLCASSKGSSGGLRYGYTFGSGTRLTVV.

The V gene is TRBV2, the J gene TRBJ1-4; 7 bases are shared with TRBD1. This CDR3 contains 15 residues. CDR1 is SNHLY, CDR2 FYNNEI, per germline. J lost 7 bases, V lost 7 bases, and 12 bases had no gene match. Written as DNA, the CDR3 is TGTGCCAGCATCCCTGAACAGGGGCGCGGTGAAAAACTGTTTTTT. Amino acid sequence: CASIPEQGRGEKLFF.

The chain is built from TRBV20-1 and TRBJ1-2; D is uncertain. CDR3 length equals 11 residues. V was clipped by 0 bases and J by 5 bases, with 4 bases between them. Germline V lookup: CDR1 DFQATT, CDR2 SNEGSKA (reference sequence). The CDR3 loop is CSARDRYGYTF. In DNA form, the CDR3 reads TGCAGTGCTAGAGATCGGTATGGCTACACCTTC.

V usage is TRBV3-1 (or the pseudogene TRBV3-2) and J usage is TRBJ1-2, with D perhaps matching TRBD1 (6 bases). The CDR3 has 14 residues. V gave up 0 bases and J gave up 2 bases, with 7 bases separating them. Per germline, CDR1 LGHDT and CDR2 YNNKEL (reference sequence). The CDR3 coding sequence is TGTGCCAGCAGCCAAGACAGGGGAAACTATGGCTACACCTTC. Translation gives CASSQDRGNYGYTF.

This chain connects TRBV7-9 to TRBJ2-7, with a weak D call TRBD2 (7 bases). CDR1 and CDR2 from the germline V gene are SEHNR and FQNEAQ (reference sequence). This CDR3 spans 15 amino acids. V was trimmed by 1 base and J by 0 bases, leaving 10 bases between them. Written as DNA, the CDR3 is TGTGCCAGCAGCTTAGTCGGGGGGCCCTCCTACGAGCAGTACTTC. Its translation: CASSLVGGPSYEQYF.

The chain joins TRBV12-5 to TRBJ1-1; D unclear. There are 14 residues in the CDR3. Trimming stripped 2 bases from V and 3 bases from J, with 10 bases between. The germline CDR1 and CDR2 sequences are LGHNT and FRNRAP. The CDR3 coding sequence is TGTGCTAGTGGTTTGCCGGGGATCTACACTGAAGCTTTCTTT. Its protein is CASGLPGIYTEAFF.

V gene TRBV4-3 combines with J gene TRBJ1-4, with TRBD1 matching over 7 bases. Per germline, CDR1 LGHNA and CDR2 YSLEER. CDR3 size: 15 residues. Trimming took 4 bases from V and 7 from J; bases not matched to a gene: 9. CDR3 DNA sequence: TGCGCCAGCAGCCTCAGGGACAGATTATTTGAAAAACTGTTTTTT. This encodes CASSLRDRLFEKLFF.